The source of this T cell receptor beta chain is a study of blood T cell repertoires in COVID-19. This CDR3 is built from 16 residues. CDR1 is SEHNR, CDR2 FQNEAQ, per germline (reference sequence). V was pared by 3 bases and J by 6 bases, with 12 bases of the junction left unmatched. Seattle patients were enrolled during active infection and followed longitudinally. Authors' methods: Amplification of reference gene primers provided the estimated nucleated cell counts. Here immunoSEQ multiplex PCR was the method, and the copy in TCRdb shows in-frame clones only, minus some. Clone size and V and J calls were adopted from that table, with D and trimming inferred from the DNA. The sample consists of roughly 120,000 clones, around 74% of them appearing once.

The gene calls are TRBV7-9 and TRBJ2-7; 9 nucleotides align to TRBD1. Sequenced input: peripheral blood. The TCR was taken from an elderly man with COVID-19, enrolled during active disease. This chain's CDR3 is CASSLSWGTGLSEQYF. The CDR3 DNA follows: TGTGCCAGCAGCTTGAGTTGGGGGACAGGGTTAAGCGAGCAGTACTTC.